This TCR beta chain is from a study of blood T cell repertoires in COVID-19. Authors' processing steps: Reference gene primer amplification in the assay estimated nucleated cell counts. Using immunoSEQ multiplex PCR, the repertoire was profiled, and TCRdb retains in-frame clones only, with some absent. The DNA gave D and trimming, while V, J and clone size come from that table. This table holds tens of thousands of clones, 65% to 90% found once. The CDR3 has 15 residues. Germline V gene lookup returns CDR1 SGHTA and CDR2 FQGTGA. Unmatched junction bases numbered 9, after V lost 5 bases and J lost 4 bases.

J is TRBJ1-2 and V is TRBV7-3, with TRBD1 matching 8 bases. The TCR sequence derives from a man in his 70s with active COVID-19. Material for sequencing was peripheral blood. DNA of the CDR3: TGTGCCAGCAGCCCATCAGGGGGCGTTGGCTATGGCTACACCTTC. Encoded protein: CASSPSGGVGYGYTF.